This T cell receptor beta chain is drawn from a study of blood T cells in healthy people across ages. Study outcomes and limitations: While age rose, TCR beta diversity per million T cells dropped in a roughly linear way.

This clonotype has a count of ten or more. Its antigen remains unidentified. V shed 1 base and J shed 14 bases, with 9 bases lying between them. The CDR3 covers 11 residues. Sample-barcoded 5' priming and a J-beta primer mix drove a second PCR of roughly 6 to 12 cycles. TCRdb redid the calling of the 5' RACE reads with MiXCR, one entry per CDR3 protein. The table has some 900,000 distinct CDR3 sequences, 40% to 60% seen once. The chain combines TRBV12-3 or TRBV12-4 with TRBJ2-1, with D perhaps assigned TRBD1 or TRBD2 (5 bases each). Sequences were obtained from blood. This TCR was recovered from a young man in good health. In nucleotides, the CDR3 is TGTGCCAGCAGTTTAGAGAGGGGCGAGTTCTTC. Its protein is CASSLERGEFF.